Presented here are 3 T cell receptor beta chains from one specimen sequenced in a study of T cell responses to AZD1222 COVID-19 vaccine. The table came from immunoSEQ multiplex PCR; TCRdb's copy has only in-frame clones and leaves some out. The table lists 100,000 to 140,000 clones, about nine tenths of them singletons. The starting material was peripheral blood, obtained on day 0 of AZD1222 vaccination. Every receptor here comes from an adult in good health.

Here the CDR3 DNA reads TGTGCCAGCAGTTCCATGGGGCGCAACACTGAAGCTTTCTTT. It specifies CASSSMGRNTEAFF. The V gene is TRBV28, the J gene TRBJ1-1, with D perhaps TRBD1 (5 bases). Looked up from germline, CDR1 is MDHEN and CDR2 is SYDVKM. With 4 bases removed from V and 2 bases from J, the gap between germline ends came to 11 bases. The CDR3 is made up of 14 amino acids.

The chain uses TRBV7-6 and TRBJ1-5; no clear D. The germline V gene encodes CDR1 SGHVS and CDR2 FNYEAQ. The CDR3 is made up of 14 amino acids. The V and J ends lost 2 bases and 1 base respectively, with 6 bases between them. The CDR3 spells CASSLSASNQPQHF. CDR3 nucleotide sequence: TGTGCCAGCAGCTTAAGTGCCAGCAATCAGCCCCAGCATTTT. The complete variable domain, with remaining parts taken from reference TRBV7-6 and TRBJ1-5, reads GAGVSQSPRYKVTKRGQDVALRCDPISGHVSLYWYRQALGQGPEFLTYFNYEAQQDKSGLPNDRFSAERPEGSISTLTIQRTEQRDSAMYRCASSLSASNQPQHFGDGTRLSIL.

This clone was picked up a small number of times. V usage is TRBV5-1 and J usage is TRBJ2-1; no clear D gene. V lost 6 bases and J lost 5, with 12 bases in between. The germline V gene encodes CDR1 SGHRS and CDR2 YFSETQ. The CDR3 is made up of 13 amino acids. The CDR3 reads CASTLGFNNEQFF. In DNA, the CDR3 is TGCGCCAGCACCTTAGGGTTTAACAATGAGCAGTTCTTC.